Below are 26 T cell receptor beta chains sequenced from a single sample in a study of PD-1 blockade in classical Hodgkin lymphoma. Time point described: cycle 4 day 1 (C4D1), after more than 5 weeks of nivolumab. In every patient, relapse followed autologous stem cell transplantation, while exposure to brentuximab vedotin differed. The method was immunoSEQ multiplex PCR; TCRdb's version includes in-frame clones alone and lacks a portion of them. The repertoire consists of 25,000 or so clones, with 88% occurring once and the leading ten covering around 25%. Sequencing was performed on peripheral blood mononuclear cells (PBMCs), taken before the fourth cycle of nivolumab. Receptors originate from a human donor with classical Hodgkin lymphoma.

This clone was recorded a few times. The chain carries TRBV5-1 and TRBJ2-3; maybe TRBD2 (6 bases). This CDR3 has 15 amino acids. CDR1 SGHRS and CDR2 YFSETQ come from the germline V gene. Trimming pared 0 bases from V and 2 bases from J, leaving 10 bases between. The CDR3 DNA reads as TGCGCCAGCAGCTTGGGGGAGGAGACCACAGATACGCAGTATTTT. Its translation: CASSLGEETTDTQYF.

The rearrangement links TRBV7-9 to TRBJ2-3; D possibly matches TRBD1 or TRBD2 (5 bases each). Germline lookup yields CDR1 SEHNR and CDR2 FQNEAQ (reference sequence). V was pared by 1 base and J by 2 bases, with 13 bases between. This CDR3 has 16 residues. CDR3 loop: CASSLGGVPYTDTQYF. The DNA for the CDR3 is TGTGCCAGCAGCTTAGGAGGGGTGCCCTACACAGATACGCAGTATTTT.

V is TRBV25-1 and J is TRBJ2-2, with unresolved D. Germline CDR1 and CDR2: MGHDK and SYGVNS. This CDR3 spans 17 amino acids. Deletions cut 3 bases from V and 1 base from J, with 15 bases between. CDR3 loop: CASSDLAQQVNTGELFF. The CDR3 DNA follows: TGTGCCAGCAGTGACCTCGCACAGCAAGTGAACACCGGGGAGCTGTTTTTT.

This clone has a handful of counts. This chain connects TRBV11-2 to TRBJ1-3, with D uncertain. Per germline, CDR1 SGHAT and CDR2 FQNNGV. Trimming removed 2 bases at V and 2 bases at J, with 7 bases between. This CDR3 is built from 14 residues. This CDR3 is CASSLSGAGNTIYF. CDR3 DNA: TGTGCCAGCAGCTTATCGGGAGCTGGAAACACCATATATTTT.

V gene TRBV5-1 combines with J gene TRBJ2-1; no firm D call. This CDR3 comprises 17 residues. The V end lost 5 bases, the J end lost 7 bases, and 25 bases lay between the germline ends. Germline V lookup: CDR1 SGHRS, CDR2 YFSETQ. The CDR3 DNA is TGCGCCAGCAGTTATGCAGTCGGCGGCCCCTTTACGAATGAGCAGTTCTTC. Amino acids: CASSYAVGGPFTNEQFF.

The rearrangement joins TRBV6-5 to TRBJ2-7; TRBD2 aligns across 7 bases. The germline V gene encodes CDR1 MNHEY and CDR2 SVGAGI. The V gene end was trimmed by 3 bases and the J gene end by 4 bases; junction bases not matched to a gene: 9. The CDR3 length is 15 residues. CDR3 sequence (DNA): TGTGCCAGCAGTTATGGGAAGGGAGGGACTTACGAGCAGTACTTC. It translates to CASSYGKGGTYEQYF.

The chain has TRBV7-9 and TRBJ2-3; D is undetermined. Trimming removed 1 base from V and 2 bases from J, with 4 bases in between. The CDR3 has 13 amino acids. Germline CDR1 SEHNR, CDR2 FQNEAQ (reference sequence). CDR3 sequence: CASSLEVTDTQYF. The CDR3, as DNA: TGTGCCAGCAGCTTAGAGGTCACAGATACGCAGTATTTT.

V usage is TRBV15 and J usage is TRBJ2-7; 7 nucleotides line up with TRBD1. The CDR3 consists of 15 residues. V trimming: 1 base; J trimming: 2 bases; junction bases outside the gene matches: 5. Germline CDR1 LNHNV, CDR2 YYDKDF (reference sequence). The CDR3 sequence is CATSRAGTETYEQYF. For the CDR3, the DNA is TGTGCCACCAGCAGAGCCGGGACAGAAACCTACGAGCAGTACTTC.

The chain is built from TRBV14 and TRBJ2-7; D is unclear. Trimming cost V 1 base and J 4 bases, with 8 bases left between them. The germline V gene encodes CDR1 SGHDN and CDR2 FVKESK. This CDR3 is built from 13 residues. CDR3 region: CASSQVGPYEQYF. CDR3 bases: TGTGCCAGCAGCCAAGTTGGTCCTTACGAGCAGTACTTC. The whole variable domain, filled in from reference TRBV14 and TRBJ2-7, reads EAGVTQFPSHSVIEKGQTVTLRCDPISGHDNLYWYRRVMGKEIKFLLHFVKESKQDESGMPNNRFLAERTGGTYSTLKVQPAELEDSGVYFCASSQVGPYEQYFGPGTRLTVT.

This clone was seen once. The J gene is TRBJ2-7, the V gene TRBV7-6, with TRBD2 matching 8 bases. This CDR3 contains 17 residues. Unmatched junction bases numbered 8, after V lost 1 base and J lost 0 bases. The germline gives CDR1 SGHVS, CDR2 FNYEAQ. CDR3 in amino acids: CASSLVGRGAISYEQYF. The CDR3 nucleotides read TGTGCCAGCAGCTTAGTCGGGCGGGGGGCCATCTCCTACGAGCAGTACTTC.

V usage is TRBV29-1 and J usage is TRBJ2-7; D is uncertain. V lost 6 bases and J 5 bases, leaving 11 bases between the germline ends. CDR3 length equals 11 residues. Germline V lookup: CDR1 SQVTM, CDR2 ANQGSEA. CDR3 residues: CSVSAIDEQYF. CDR3 in DNA: TGCAGCGTGTCGGCCATCGACGAGCAGTACTTC.

The V and J genes are TRBV9 and TRBJ2-7, with D maybe TRBD2 (5 bases). The V end was cut by 2 bases, the J end by 2 bases, with 11 bases between. This CDR3 has 14 amino acids. Looked up from germline, CDR1 is SGDLS and CDR2 is YYNGEE. The CDR3 DNA sequence: TGTGCCAGCAGCGTTGGTAGCGCCACCTACGAGCAGTACTTC. It is translated as CASSVGSATYEQYF. Combining the CDR3 with reference TRBV9 and TRBJ2-7 gives the whole variable domain DSGVTQTPKHLITATGQRVTLRCSPRSGDLSVYWYQQSLDQGLQFLIQYYNGEERAKGNILERFSAQQFPDLHSELNLSSLELGDSALYFCASSVGSATYEQYFGPGTRLTVT.

This chain uses TRBV12-5 with TRBJ2-2; D may be TRBD1 (6 bases). The V and J ends lost 6 bases and 3 bases respectively, with 11 bases between them. Germline V gives CDR1 LGHNT, CDR2 FRNRAP. CDR3 size: 14 residues. Here the CDR3 DNA reads TGTGCTAGTGGGCCACAGGGCTACACCGGGGAGCTGTTTTTT. Translation: CASGPQGYTGELFF.

The genes are TRBV19 and TRBJ2-7, with D possibly TRBD2 on 6 matching bases. Per germline, CDR1 LNHDA and CDR2 SQIVND (reference sequence). Between the trimmed V and J ends, which lost 3 bases and 2 bases, there was a span of 11 bases. The CDR3 is made up of 14 amino acids. The chain's CDR3 is CASSMSGSPYEQYF. CDR3 nucleotides: TGTGCCAGTAGTATGTCCGGGAGCCCCTACGAGCAGTACTTC.

The V call is TRBV9, the J call TRBJ1-1; D gene ambiguous. This CDR3 contains 14 residues. Germline assignment: CDR1 SGDLS and CDR2 YYNGEE. The V and J ends lost 4 bases and 2 bases respectively, with 12 bases between them. The CDR3 reads CASSPTPSNTEAFF. The CDR3 nucleotides read TGTGCCAGCAGCCCGACCCCCAGCAACACTGAAGCTTTCTTT.

This chain connects TRBV11-2 to TRBJ2-7; TRBD1 matches 11 bases. Trimming at V came to 5 bases and at J to 6 bases, leaving 9 bases not matched to a gene. The CDR3 is made up of 15 amino acids. Germline loops: CDR1 SGHAT, CDR2 FQNNGV. The chain's CDR3 is CASSLRTGGLFEQYF. For the CDR3, the DNA is TGTGCCAGCAGCCTCAGGACAGGGGGCTTGTTCGAGCAGTACTTC.

The table lists this clone with a count of one. The V gene is TRBV11-3, the J gene TRBJ2-1; D might be TRBD1 (5 bases). The V end lost 0 bases, the J end lost 0 bases, and 15 bases lay between the germline ends. CDR1 is SGHNT and CDR2 is YENEEA in the germline V gene. This CDR3 contains 18 residues. The CDR3 sequence: CASSLERWGRSSYNEQFF. The CDR3 DNA reads as TGTGCCAGCAGCTTAGAAAGGTGGGGCCGGAGCTCCTACAATGAGCAGTTCTTC.

The V call is TRBV19, the J call TRBJ1-1; TRBD1 might be the D (5 bases). Germline assignment: CDR1 LNHDA and CDR2 SQIVND (reference sequence). The V end was cut by 3 bases, the J end by 10 bases, with 15 bases between. There are 13 residues in the CDR3. The chain's CDR3 is CASSIRPVGGAFF. CDR3 coding DNA: TGTGCCAGTAGTATTAGACCCGTGGGGGGAGCTTTCTTT.

J is TRBJ2-7 and V is TRBV5-1; D is undetermined. The CDR3 consists of 14 residues. Germline V gene data show CDR1 as SGHRS and CDR2 as YFSETQ. V was clipped by 4 bases and J by 5 bases, with 16 bases between them. The CDR3 DNA is TGCGCCAGCAGCCCACTCTACATCAACGACGAGCAGTACTTC. This sequence encodes CASSPLYINDEQYF.

Sample share makes this clone medium-sized. This chain links TRBV19 with TRBJ1-3; D may be TRBD1 (6 bases). Trimming removed 7 bases from V and 0 bases from J, with 16 bases in between. CDR1 LNHDA and CDR2 SQIVND come from the germline V gene (reference sequence). The CDR3 is 16 residues long. CDR3 loop: CASTIQGGFSGNTIYF. The CDR3 nucleotides are TGTGCCAGTACCATTCAAGGGGGGTTCTCTGGAAACACCATATATTTT.

The J gene is TRBJ1-2, the V gene TRBV21-1; the table's TRBD1 call for D was not verified on the DNA. TRBV21-1 is assigned pseudogene status. The CDR3 length is 22 residues. In nucleotides, the CDR3 is TGTGCCAGCAGCTCCCGAGCTACCCCGGGACAGGTAATGATTCAAAGGGTTTATGGCTACACCTTC. Translation gives CASSSRATPGQVMIQRVYGYTF.

The chain combines TRBV19 with TRBJ1-1; TRBD1 matches 7 bases. The CDR3 is made up of 13 amino acids. V lost 6 bases and J lost 4; bases outside the gene matches: 5. Germline CDR1 and CDR2: LNHDA and SQIVND (reference sequence). The CDR3 DNA reads as TGTGCCAGTAGGCCGACAGGGAGCACTGAAGCTTTCTTT. As protein: CASRPTGSTEAFF.

The table lists this clone with a few counts. The chain has TRBV2 and TRBJ1-2; possible D gene TRBD1, 5 bases. This CDR3 has 12 residues. Trimming shortened V by 5 bases and J by 7 bases, and 11 bases separated the two germline ends. Germline CDR1 SNHLY, CDR2 FYNNEI. CDR3 sequence reads: CASSLLTVGYTF. The CDR3 nucleotides read TGTGCCAGCAGTCTATTGACAGTTGGCTACACCTTC.

The rearrangement joins TRBV5-5 to TRBJ2-7; weak D call: TRBD1 (7 bases). Germline lookup yields CDR1 SGHKS and CDR2 YYEKEE (reference sequence). CDR3 length: 16 residues. Trimming took 3 bases from V and 0 from J, leaving 16 bases between them. CDR3 DNA: TGTGCCAGCAGCTGGGAGGCCGGGACAGCCTCCTACGAGCAGTACTTC. Protein: CASSWEAGTASYEQYF.

This sequence joins TRBV7-2 and TRBJ2-2; D perhaps matches TRBD2 (5 bases). CDR3 size: 15 residues. CDR1 and CDR2 (germline): SGHTA, FQGNSA. V lost 5 bases, J lost 6 bases, and 16 bases lay in between. This CDR3 is CASSTSSTSAGELFF. The CDR3, as DNA: TGTGCCAGCAGCACCTCGTCTACTAGTGCCGGGGAGCTGTTTTTT.

This clone was observed once. J is TRBJ2-5 and V is TRBV19, with D possibly matching TRBD2 (5 bases). This CDR3 comprises 15 residues. Germline V gene lookup returns CDR1 LNHDA and CDR2 SQIVND (reference sequence). V was trimmed by 9 bases and J by 1 base, leaving 18 bases between them. CDR3 amino acids: CASGFGRRPQETQYF. CDR3 sequence (DNA): TGTGCCAGCGGATTCGGAAGGAGGCCCCAAGAGACCCAGTACTTC.